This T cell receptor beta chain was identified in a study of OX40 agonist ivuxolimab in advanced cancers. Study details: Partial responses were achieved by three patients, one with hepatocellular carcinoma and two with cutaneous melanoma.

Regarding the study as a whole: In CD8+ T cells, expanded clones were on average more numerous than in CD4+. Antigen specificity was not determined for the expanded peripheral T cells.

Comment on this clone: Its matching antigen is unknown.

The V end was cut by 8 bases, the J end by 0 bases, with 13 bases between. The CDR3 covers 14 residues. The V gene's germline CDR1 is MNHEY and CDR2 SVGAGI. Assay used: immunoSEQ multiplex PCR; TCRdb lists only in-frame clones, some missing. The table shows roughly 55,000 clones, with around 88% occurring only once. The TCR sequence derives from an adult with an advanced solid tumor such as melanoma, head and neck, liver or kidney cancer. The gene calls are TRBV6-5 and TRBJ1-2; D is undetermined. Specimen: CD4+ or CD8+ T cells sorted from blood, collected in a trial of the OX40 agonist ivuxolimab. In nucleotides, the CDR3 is TGTGCCAGCGCAAACAGTCCAGCTAACTATGGCTACACCTTC. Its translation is CASANSPANYGYTF.